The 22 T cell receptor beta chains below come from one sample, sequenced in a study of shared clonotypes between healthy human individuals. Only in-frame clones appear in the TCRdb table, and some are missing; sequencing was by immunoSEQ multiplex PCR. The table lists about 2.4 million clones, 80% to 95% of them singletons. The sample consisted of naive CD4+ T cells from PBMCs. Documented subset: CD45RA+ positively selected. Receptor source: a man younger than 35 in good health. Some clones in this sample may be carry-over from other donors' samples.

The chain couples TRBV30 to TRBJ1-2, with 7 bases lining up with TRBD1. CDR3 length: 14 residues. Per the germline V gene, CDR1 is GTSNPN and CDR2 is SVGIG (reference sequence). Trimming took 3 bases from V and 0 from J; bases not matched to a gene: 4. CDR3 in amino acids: CAWSRQGPNYGYTF. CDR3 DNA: TGTGCCTGGAGCCGACAGGGTCCTAACTATGGCTACACCTTC.

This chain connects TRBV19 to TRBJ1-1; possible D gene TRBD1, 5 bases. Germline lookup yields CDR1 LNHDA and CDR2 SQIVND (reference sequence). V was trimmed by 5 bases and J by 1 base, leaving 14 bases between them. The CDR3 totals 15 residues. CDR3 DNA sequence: TGTGCCAGTAGTCCCCTCGGGGGGACGAACACTGAAGCTTTCTTT. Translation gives CASSPLGGTNTEAFF.

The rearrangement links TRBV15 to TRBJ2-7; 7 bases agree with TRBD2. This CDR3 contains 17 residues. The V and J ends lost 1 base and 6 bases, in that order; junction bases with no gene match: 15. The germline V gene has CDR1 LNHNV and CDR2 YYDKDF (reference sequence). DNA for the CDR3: TGTGCCACCAGCAGAGGGTTACGGGGCGGGAGTCGCTTCGAGCAGTACTTC. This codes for CATSRGLRGGSRFEQYF.

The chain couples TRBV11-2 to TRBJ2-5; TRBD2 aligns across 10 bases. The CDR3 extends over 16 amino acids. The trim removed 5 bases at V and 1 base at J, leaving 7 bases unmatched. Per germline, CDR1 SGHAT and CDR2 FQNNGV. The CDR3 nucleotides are TGTGCCAGCAGCAAACCGGGACTAGCGAGCCAAGAGACCCAGTACTTC. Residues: CASSKPGLASQETQYF. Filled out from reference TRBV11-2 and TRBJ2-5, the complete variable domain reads EAGVAQSPRYKIIEKRQSVAFWCNPISGHATLYWYQQILGQGPKLLIQFQNNGVVDDSQLPKDRFSAERLKGVDSTLKIQPAKLEDSAVYLCASSKPGLASQETQYFGPGTRLLVL.

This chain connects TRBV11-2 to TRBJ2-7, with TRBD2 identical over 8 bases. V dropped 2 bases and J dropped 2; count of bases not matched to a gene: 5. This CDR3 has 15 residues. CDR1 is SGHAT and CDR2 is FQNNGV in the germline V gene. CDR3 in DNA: TGTGCCAGCAGCTTAAAGTTTAGCGGGACCTACGAGCAGTACTTC. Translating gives CASSLKFSGTYEQYF.

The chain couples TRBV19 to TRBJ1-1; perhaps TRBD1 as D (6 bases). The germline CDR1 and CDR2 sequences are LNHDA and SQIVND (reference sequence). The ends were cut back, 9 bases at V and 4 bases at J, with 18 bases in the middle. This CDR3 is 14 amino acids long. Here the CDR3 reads CASNLRGRRTEAFF. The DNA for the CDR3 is TGTGCCAGCAACCTCAGGGGTAGGCGCACTGAAGCTTTCTTT.

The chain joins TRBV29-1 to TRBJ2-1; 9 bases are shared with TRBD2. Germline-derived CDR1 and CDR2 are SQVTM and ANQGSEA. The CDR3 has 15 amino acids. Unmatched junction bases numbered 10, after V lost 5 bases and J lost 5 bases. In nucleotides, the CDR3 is TGCAGCGTTCGCCTTCCGGGACTAGCAAACAATGAGCAGTTCTTC. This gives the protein CSVRLPGLANNEQFF.

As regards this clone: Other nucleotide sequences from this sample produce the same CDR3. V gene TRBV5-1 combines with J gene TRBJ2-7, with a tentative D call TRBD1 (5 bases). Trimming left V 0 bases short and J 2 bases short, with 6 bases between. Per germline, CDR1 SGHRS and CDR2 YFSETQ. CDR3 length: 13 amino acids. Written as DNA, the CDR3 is TGCGCCAGCAGCTTGGCAGGGCCCTACGAGCAGTACTTC. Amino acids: CASSLAGPYEQYF.

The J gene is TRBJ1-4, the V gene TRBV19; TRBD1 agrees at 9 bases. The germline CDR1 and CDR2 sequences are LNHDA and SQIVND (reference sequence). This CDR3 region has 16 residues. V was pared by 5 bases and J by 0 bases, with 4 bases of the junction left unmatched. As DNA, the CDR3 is TGTGCCAGTAGTGCCACAGGGGGCGCAACTAATGAAAAACTGTTTTTT. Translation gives CASSATGGATNEKLFF.

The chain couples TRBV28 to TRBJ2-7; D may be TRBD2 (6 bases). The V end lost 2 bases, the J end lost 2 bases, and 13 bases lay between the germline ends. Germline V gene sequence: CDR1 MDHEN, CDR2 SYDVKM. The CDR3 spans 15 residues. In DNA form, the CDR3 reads TGTGCCAGCAGTTTACGCCGGGAGAGAACCTACGAGCAGTACTTC. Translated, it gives CASSLRRERTYEQYF.

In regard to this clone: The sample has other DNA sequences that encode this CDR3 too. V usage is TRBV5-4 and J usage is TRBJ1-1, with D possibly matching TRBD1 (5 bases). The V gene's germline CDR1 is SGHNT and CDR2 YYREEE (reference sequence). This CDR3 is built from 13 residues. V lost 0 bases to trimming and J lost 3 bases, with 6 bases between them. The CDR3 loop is CASSLDRHTEAFF. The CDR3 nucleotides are TGTGCCAGCAGCTTGGACAGGCACACTGAAGCTTTCTTT.

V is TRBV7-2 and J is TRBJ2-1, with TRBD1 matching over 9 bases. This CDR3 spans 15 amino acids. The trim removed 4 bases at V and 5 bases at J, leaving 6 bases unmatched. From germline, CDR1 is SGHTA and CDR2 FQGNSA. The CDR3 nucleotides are TGTGCCAGCAGCTCGGGGACAGGGACGCACAATGAGCAGTTCTTC. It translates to CASSSGTGTHNEQFF.

The chain's CDR3 is CASSGAGDPAMDEQFF. The CDR3 nucleotides read TGCGCCAGCAGCGGAGCGGGAGACCCCGCGATGGATGAGCAGTTCTTC. The chain uses TRBV10-1 and TRBJ2-1, with TRBD2 matching over 8 bases. The CDR3 consists of 16 residues. Germline V gene data show CDR1 as WNHNN and CDR2 as SYGVQD (reference sequence). J lost 8 bases, V lost 6 bases, and 15 bases had no gene match.

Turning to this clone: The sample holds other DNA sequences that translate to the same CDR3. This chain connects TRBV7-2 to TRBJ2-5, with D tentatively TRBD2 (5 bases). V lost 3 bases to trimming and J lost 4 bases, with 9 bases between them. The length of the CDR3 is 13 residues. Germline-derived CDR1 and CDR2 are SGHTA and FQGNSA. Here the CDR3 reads CASSLVGVETQYF. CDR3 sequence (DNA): TGTGCCAGCAGCTTGGTCGGGGTAGAGACCCAGTACTTC.

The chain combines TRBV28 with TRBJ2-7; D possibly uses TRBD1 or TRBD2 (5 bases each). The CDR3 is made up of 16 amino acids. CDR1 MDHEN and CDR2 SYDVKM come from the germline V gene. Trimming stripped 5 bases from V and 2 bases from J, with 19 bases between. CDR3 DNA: TGTGCCAGCAGTCCCACTGCCGGGACCCCCCCCTACGAGCAGTACTTC. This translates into CASSPTAGTPPYEQYF. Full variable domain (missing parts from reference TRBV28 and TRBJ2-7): DVKVTQSSRYLVKRTGEKVFLECVQDMDHENMFWYRQDPGLGLRLIYFSYDVKMKEKGDIPEGYSVSREKKERFSLILESASTNQTSMYLCASSPTAGTPPYEQYFGPGTRLTVT.

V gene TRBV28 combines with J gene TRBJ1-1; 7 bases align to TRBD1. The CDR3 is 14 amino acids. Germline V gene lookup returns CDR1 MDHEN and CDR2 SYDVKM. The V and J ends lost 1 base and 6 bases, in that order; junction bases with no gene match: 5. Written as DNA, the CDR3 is TGTGCCAGCAGTTTATTACAGGGGAGGGCTGAAGCTTTCTTT. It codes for CASSLLQGRAEAFF.

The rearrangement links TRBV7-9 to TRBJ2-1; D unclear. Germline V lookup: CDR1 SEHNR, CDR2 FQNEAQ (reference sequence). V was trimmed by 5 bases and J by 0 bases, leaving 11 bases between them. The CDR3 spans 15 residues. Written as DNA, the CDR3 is TGTGCCAGCAGCCCAAGGGCCAGCTCCTACAATGAGCAGTTCTTC. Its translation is CASSPRASSYNEQFF.

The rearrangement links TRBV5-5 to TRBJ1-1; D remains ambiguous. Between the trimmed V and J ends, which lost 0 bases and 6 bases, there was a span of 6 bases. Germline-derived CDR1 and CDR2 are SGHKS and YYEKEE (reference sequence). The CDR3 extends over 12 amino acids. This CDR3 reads CASSLAEAEAFF. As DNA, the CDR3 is TGTGCCAGCAGCTTGGCGGAGGCTGAAGCTTTCTTT.

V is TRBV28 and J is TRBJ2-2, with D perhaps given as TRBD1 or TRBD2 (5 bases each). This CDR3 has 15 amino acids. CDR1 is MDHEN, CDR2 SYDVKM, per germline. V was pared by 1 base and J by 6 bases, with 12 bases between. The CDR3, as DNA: TGTGCCAGCAGTTTATTCCAGGGACGGGCCGGGGAGCTGTTTTTT. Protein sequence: CASSLFQGRAGELFF.

Written as DNA, the CDR3 is TGCGCCAGCAGCCCCTACACGAACACCGGGGAGCTGTTTTTT. Its translation: CASSPYTNTGELFF. V gene TRBV10-1 combines with J gene TRBJ2-2; D gene unclear. CDR3 length: 14 residues. Trimming took off 6 bases at V and 0 bases at J, with 8 bases between the two ends. CDR1 is WNHNN, CDR2 SYGVQD, per germline (reference sequence).

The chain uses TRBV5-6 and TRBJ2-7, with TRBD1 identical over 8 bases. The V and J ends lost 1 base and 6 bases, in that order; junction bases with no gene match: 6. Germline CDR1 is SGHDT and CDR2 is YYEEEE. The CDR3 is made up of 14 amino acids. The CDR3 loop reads CASSLKDRVSEQYF. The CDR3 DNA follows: TGTGCCAGCAGCTTGAAGGACAGGGTCTCCGAGCAGTACTTC.

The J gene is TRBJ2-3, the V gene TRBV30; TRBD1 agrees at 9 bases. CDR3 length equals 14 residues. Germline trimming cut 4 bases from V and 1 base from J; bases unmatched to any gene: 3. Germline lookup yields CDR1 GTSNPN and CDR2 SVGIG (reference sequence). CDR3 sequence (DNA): TGTGCCTGGAACCGGGACAGGGGCACAGATACGCAGTATTTT. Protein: CAWNRDRGTDTQYF.